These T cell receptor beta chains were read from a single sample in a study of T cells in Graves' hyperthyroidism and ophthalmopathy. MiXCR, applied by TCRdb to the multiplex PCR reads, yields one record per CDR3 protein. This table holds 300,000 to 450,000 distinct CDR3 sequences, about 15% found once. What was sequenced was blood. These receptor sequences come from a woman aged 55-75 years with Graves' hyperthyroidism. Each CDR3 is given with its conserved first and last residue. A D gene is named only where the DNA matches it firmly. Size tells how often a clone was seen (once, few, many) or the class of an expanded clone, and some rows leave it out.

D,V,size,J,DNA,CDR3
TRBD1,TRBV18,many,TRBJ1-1,TGTGCCAGCTCACCTGGACAGGGTCGGGGGAACACTGAAGCTTTCTTT,CASSPGQGRGNTEAFF
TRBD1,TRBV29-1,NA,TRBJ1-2,TGCAGCGTTGACGGGTCAGGGGGCAACTATGGCTACACCTTC,CSVDGSGGNYGYTF
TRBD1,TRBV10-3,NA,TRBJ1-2,TGTGCCATCGGTACGGGACAGGGGGCGGAGGGCTACACCTTC,CAIGTGQGAEGYTF
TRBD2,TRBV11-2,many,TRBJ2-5,TGTGCCAGCAGCTTAGTGGGTCCCAGCGGGAGGGCCGGGGAGACCCAGTACTTC,CASSLVGPSGRAGETQYF
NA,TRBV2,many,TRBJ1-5,TGTGCCAGCAGTGAACGGGTACCCTATCAGCCCCAGCATTTT,CASSERVPYQPQHF
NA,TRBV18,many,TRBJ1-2,TGTGCCAGCTCACCGAAGGGGGACTATGGCTACACCTTC,CASSPKGDYGYTF
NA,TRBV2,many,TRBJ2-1,TGTGCCAGCAGTGAAAATCACTACAATGAGCAGTTCTTC,CASSENHYNEQFF
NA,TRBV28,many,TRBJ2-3,TGTGCCAGCAGTCCAGCGGCAGGGTTTAGCACAGATACGCAGTATTTT,CASSPAAGFSTDTQYF
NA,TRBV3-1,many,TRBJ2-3,TGTGCCAGCAGCCAAGAAGGCGGTCCGCCCCGGGGCGATACGCAGTATTTT,CASSQEGGPPRGDTQYF
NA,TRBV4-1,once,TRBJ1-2,TGCGCCAGCAGCCAAGCAGGGGTTGACTATGGCTACACCTTC,CASSQAGVDYGYTF
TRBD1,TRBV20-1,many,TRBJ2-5,TGCAGTGCTTCTTTGCCCCGGGACAGGGAGACCCAGTACTTC,CSASLPRDRETQYF
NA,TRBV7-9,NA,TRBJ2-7,TGTGCCAGCAGCTTAGAGATCACCCCTGGAGAGCAGTACTTC,CASSLEITPGEQYF
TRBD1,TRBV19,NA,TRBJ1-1,TGTGCCAGTACCCGGACAGGGGTGAACACTGAAGCTTTCTTT,CASTRTGVNTEAFF
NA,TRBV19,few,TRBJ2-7,TGTGCCAGTAGTAAGCGACAGAGCTCCTACGAGCAGTACTTC,CASSKRQSSYEQYF
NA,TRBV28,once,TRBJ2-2,TGTGCCAGCAGCCTAATGGGGGCCGGGGAGCTGTTTTTT,CASSLMGAGELFF
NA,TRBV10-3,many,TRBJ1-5,TGTGCCATCAGTGATACCCTTGGTGGAGGCAATCAGCCCCAGCATTTT,CAISDTLGGGNQPQHF
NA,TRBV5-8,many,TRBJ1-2,TGTGCCAGCGGACAACAGGCCCGCGAGGCCTATGGCTACACCTTC,CASGQQAREAYGYTF
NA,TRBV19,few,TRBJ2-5,TGTGCCAGTAATTCGGGGCTGGAGACCCAGTACTTC,CASNSGLETQYF
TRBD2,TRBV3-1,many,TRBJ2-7,TGTGCCAGCAGCCCGGGACTAGTCAGGTCTCGCGAGCAGTACTTC,CASSPGLVRSREQYF
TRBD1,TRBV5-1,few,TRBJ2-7,TGCGCCAGCAGCTTGAAGACAGGGGAAAGTGTCGAGCAGTACTTC,CASSLKTGESVEQYF
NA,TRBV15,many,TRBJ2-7,TGTGCCACCAGCAGAGATGGTGATGGGATCTTGGAGCAGTACTTC,CATSRDGDGILEQYF
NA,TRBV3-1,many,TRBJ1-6,TGTGCCAGCAGCCAAGAAGGTTTCGGCTCCTATAATTCACCCCTCCACTTT,CASSQEGFGSYNSPLHF
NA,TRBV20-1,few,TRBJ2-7,TGCAGTGCGTACCGGGATCTGTCCCACGAGCAGTACTTC,CSAYRDLSHEQYF
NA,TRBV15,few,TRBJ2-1,TGTGCCACCAGCAGAGACAGGACTATTAGATACAATGAGCAGTTCTTC,CATSRDRTIRYNEQFF
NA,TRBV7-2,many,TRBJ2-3,TGTGCCAGCAGCCCCGTATGGGGGGGCACAGATACGCAGTATTTT,CASSPVWGGTDTQYF
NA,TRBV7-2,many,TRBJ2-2,TGTGCCAGCAGCTTCTACCGCACCGGGGAGCTGTTTTTT,CASSFYRTGELFF
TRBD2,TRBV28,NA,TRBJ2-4,TGTGCCAGCAGCGCTAGCGGGGTCAAAAACATTCAGTACTTC,CASSASGVKNIQYF
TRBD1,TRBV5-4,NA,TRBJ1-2,TGTGCCAGCAGCCTTGGGGACAGGGAACTAGATGGCTACACCTTC,CASSLGDRELDGYTF
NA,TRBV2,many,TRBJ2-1,TGTGCCAGCGCTGGGGACGCCTACAATGAGCAGTTCTTC,CASAGDAYNEQFF
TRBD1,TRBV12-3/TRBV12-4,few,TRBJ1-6,TGTGCCAGCAGCCTGGGGACAGGGGGCGGCTCACCCCTCCACTTT,CASSLGTGGGSPLHF
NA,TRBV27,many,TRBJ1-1,TGTGCCAGCAGGCAGATCATGAACACTGAAGCTTTCTTT,CASRQIMNTEAFF
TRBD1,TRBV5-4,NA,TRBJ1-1,TGTGCCAGCAGCGGGGACAGACACACTGAAGCTTTCTTT,CASSGDRHTEAFF
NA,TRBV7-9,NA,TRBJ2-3,TGTGCCAGCAGCGGACAAGCCGATACGCAGTATTTT,CASSGQADTQYF
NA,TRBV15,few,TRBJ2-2,TGTGCCACCAGCAGAGATTTCACCGGGGAGCTGTTTTTT,CATSRDFTGELFF
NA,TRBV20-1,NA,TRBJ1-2,TGCAGTGCTAGGGCGGGGCCTCCGGGTGGGGCTTATGGCTACACCTTC,CSARAGPPGGAYGYTF
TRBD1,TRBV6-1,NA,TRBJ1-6,TGTGCCAGCAGCCTGGGACAGGGGGGAACCTATAATTCACCCCTCCACTTT,CASSLGQGGTYNSPLHF
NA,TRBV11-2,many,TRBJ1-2,TGTGCCAGCAGCTTAGGCAGGGGAGTTGGCTACACCTTC,CASSLGRGVGYTF
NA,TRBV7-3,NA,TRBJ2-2,TGTGCCAGCAGCTTAATGGCTAGTACCGGGGAGCTGTTTTTT,CASSLMASTGELFF
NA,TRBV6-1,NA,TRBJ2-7,TGTGCCAGCAGTGAAGCTCAGGGTATCTCCTACGAGCAGTACTTC,CASSEAQGISYEQYF
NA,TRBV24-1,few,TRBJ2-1,TGTGCCACCAGTGAGGCCGACAATGAGCAGTTCTTC,CATSEADNEQFF
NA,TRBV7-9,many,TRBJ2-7,TGTGCCAGCCAACCACTTTCCTACGAGCAGTACTTC,CASQPLSYEQYF
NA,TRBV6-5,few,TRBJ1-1,TGTGCCAGCAGTTACTCCTGGGGGGGGGTGAACACTGAAGCTTTCTTT,CASSYSWGGVNTEAFF
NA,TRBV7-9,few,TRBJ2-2,TGTGCCAGGGGGAGCGGGCCGAACACCGGGGAGCTGTTTTTT,CARGSGPNTGELFF
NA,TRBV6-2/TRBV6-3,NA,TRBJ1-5,TGTGCCAGCAGGGCAGGCGGTGGGGGCAATCAGCCCCAGCATTTT,CASRAGGGGNQPQHF
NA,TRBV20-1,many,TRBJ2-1,TGCAGTGCCACGGGAGACGATGAGCAGTTCTTC,CSATGDDEQFF
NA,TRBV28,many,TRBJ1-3,TGTGCCAGCAGTTTATTTTTGACAGGTCGTGGAAACACCATATATTTT,CASSLFLTGRGNTIYF
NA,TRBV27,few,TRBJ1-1,TGTGCCAGCAGTTTGAGCGGCAGAGAAAACACTGAAGCTTTCTTT,CASSLSGRENTEAFF
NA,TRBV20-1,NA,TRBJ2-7,TGCAGTGCTGGGGACACCAGGCAGCAGTACTTC,CSAGDTRQQYF